This section outlines one T cell receptor (beta chain) sequence together with its context. The data stem from a study of blood T cell repertoires in COVID-19. Looking at the study overall: COVID-19 samples from acute and convalescent phases originated in the United States, Italy and Spain. PBMCs, B-cell-depleted T cells, or T cells provided the cDNA or gDNA that made up the material.

The CDR3 runs to 14 residues. V gave up 5 bases and J gave up 2 bases; unmatched junction bases: 3. Germline-derived CDR1 and CDR2 are LNHDA and SQIVND (reference sequence). Methods used by the authors: Amplification of reference gene primers was used by the study to estimate nucleated cell counts. Clones were sequenced by immunoSEQ multiplex PCR, and TCRdb holds only the in-frame ones, with some missing. The V and J calls and clone size are taken from that table; D and trimming were inferred from the DNA. The sample consists of 400,000 or so clones, approximately 91% of them appearing once. Patients in Seattle were enrolled during active infection, then followed longitudinally.

Sequenced material: peripheral blood. The TCR sequence derives from a woman aged 40 to 55 with COVID-19, enrolled during active disease. The chain links TRBV19 to TRBJ2-3; 8 positions agree with TRBD1. The CDR3 sequence is CASSVDRATDTQYF. The DNA of the CDR3 is TGTGCCAGTAGTGTGGACAGGGCCACAGATACGCAGTATTTT. Variable domain in full (rest from reference TRBV19 and TRBJ2-3): DGGITQSPKYLFRKEGQNVTLSCEQNLNHDAMYWYRQDPGQGLRLIYYSQIVNDFQKGDIAEGYSVSREKKESFPLTVTSAQKNPTAFYLCASSVDRATDTQYFGPGTRLTVL.